The source of this T cell receptor beta chain is a study of shared clonotypes between healthy human individuals. Background on the study: Used for every donor were three CD4 naive, three CD4 memory, two CD8 naive and one CD8 memory plate. General observations from the study: Exclusively blood specimens were collected; tissue repertoires likely differ. Generation probabilities were higher for clonotypes shared across all four sorted-subset donors than for unshared ones.

Deep level was the assay's run setting. The assay was immunoSEQ multiplex PCR, and TCRdb's table has in-frame clones only and misses some. The sample holds a few million clones; 85% to 95% are singletons and the top ten take more than 0.12%. For this clone: The antigen remains undetermined.

The receptor was isolated from a man between 18 and 29 years old in good health. Sequencing used naive CD4+ T cells sorted from blood. Specified subset: CD45RA+ positively selected.

As DNA, the CDR3 is TGTGCCAGCATTAGGGACAGGGGGGGGTATCAGCCCCAGCATTTT. Protein: CASIRDRGGYQPQHF. The genes are TRBV2 and TRBJ1-5, with TRBD1 identical over 11 bases. The junction had 7 bases not matched to a gene; V was cut back by 7 bases and J by 5 bases. The CDR3 totals 15 residues. CDR1 is SNHLY and CDR2 is FYNNEI in the germline V gene.